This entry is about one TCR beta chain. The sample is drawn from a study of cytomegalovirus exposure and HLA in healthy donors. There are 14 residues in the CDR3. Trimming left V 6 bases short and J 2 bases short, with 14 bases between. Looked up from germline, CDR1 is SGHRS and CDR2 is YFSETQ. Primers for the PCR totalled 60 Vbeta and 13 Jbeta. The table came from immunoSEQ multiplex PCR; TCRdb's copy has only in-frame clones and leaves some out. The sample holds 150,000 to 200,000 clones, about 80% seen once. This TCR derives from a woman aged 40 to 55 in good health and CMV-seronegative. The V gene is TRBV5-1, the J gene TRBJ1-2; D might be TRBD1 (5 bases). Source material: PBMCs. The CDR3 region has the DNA TGCGCCAGCAACCGACTGGACACCAACTATGGCTACACCTTC. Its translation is CASNRLDTNYGYTF.